This T cell receptor beta chain stems from a study of T-cell reconstitution after alpha-beta-depleted transplantation in children. This clonotype was found many times. Antigen specificity is unknown. The TCRbeta library was prepared with unique molecular identifiers. TCRdb reanalysed the PCR reads using MiXCR and keeps one entry per CDR3 protein. The table lists some 70,000 distinct CDR3 sequences, around 4.7% of them singletons. The CDR3 contains 14 residues. V was pared by 3 bases and J by 7 bases, with 6 bases of the junction left unmatched. Germline V gene data show CDR1 as DFQATT and CDR2 as SNEGSKA (reference sequence). Overall study findings and caveats: One year post-transplant, T-cell counts and diversity were largely derived from T cells produced anew.

The receptor's source is a boy under two years old who had a stem cell transplant for acute myeloid leukemia, so the T cells may come from the graft donor. The source was PBMCs, mostly from graft donor cells, collected 180 days after TCRalphabeta/CD19-depleted stem cell transplant. This chain joins TRBV20-1 and TRBJ1-6; 7 positions agree with TRBD1. CDR3 DNA: TGCAGTGCTAGCCGACAGGGCCGAAATTCACCCCTCCACTTT. Amino acid sequence: CSASRQGRNSPLHF.